The rows below give T cell receptor beta chains drawn from one sample of a study of OX40 agonist ivuxolimab in advanced cancers. Clones were sequenced by immunoSEQ multiplex PCR, and TCRdb holds only the in-frame ones, with some missing. The table includes more than 95,000 clones, approximately 93% detected once. This specimen consisted of CD4+ or CD8+ T cells sorted from blood, obtained in a trial of the OX40 agonist ivuxolimab. The origin of the receptors is an adult with an advanced solid tumor such as melanoma, head and neck, liver or kidney cancer. CDR3s include the opening cysteine and the closing phenylalanine or tryptophan. The D gene is left open where the match is weak.

cdr3_aa cdr3_nt j_call v_call d_call
CATSRDVGQDSFGELFF TGTGCCACCAGCAGAGATGTGGGACAGGACAGTTTTGGGGAGCTGTTTTTT TRBJ2-2 TRBV15 TRBD1
CASSLWGQDTEAFF TGCGCCAGCAGCTTGTGGGGTCAGGACACTGAAGCTTTCTTT TRBJ1-1 TRBV5-1 NA
CASSGGTARTYEQYF TGTGCCAGCAGCGGAGGGACAGCGCGAACCTACGAGCAGTACTTC TRBJ2-7 TRBV7-2 NA
CASPSDRSGYGYTF TGTGCCAGCCCCAGCGACAGGTCTGGCTACGGCTACACCTTC TRBJ1-2 TRBV28 NA
CASSQPGQAGYTF TGCGCCAGCAGCCAACCGGGCCAAGCTGGCTACACCTTC TRBJ1-2 TRBV4-3 NA
CASSSGSGSTDTQYF TGCGCCAGCAGCTCCGGAAGTGGCAGCACAGATACGCAGTATTTT TRBJ2-3 TRBV5-1 NA
CASSAGLGYNEQFF TGCGCCAGCAGCGCGGGACTGGGGTACAATGAGCAGTTCTTC TRBJ2-1 TRBV5-1 NA
CASSSAGVGTDTQYF TGTGCCAGCAGCTCGGCGGGGGTGGGCACAGATACGCAGTATTTT TRBJ2-3 TRBV5-4 TRBD2
CASSLWTGGEAFF TGTGCCAGCAGTTTATGGACCGGGGGGGAAGCTTTCTTT TRBJ1-1 TRBV28 NA
CASGNREGGEKLFF TGCGCCAGCGGAAACAGGGAGGGGGGTGAAAAACTGTTTTTT TRBJ1-4 TRBV5-1 NA
CASSLSGAAFYEQYF TGTGCCAGCAGTTTATCAGGGGCAGCCTTCTACGAGCAGTACTTC TRBJ2-7 TRBV27 NA
CAIRQNNEQFF TGTGCCATAAGACAGAACAATGAGCAGTTCTTC TRBJ2-1 TRBV7-2 NA
CASGQTGQSTYNEQFF TGTGCCAGCGGGCAGACAGGGCAAAGCACCTACAATGAGCAGTTCTTC TRBJ2-1 TRBV27 TRBD1
CASSIGQVMNTEAFF TGTGCCAGTAGTATAGGGCAGGTAATGAACACTGAAGCTTTCTTT TRBJ1-1 TRBV19 NA
CASTLEVFGTEAFF TGTGCCAGCACCCTAGAGGTTTTTGGCACTGAAGCTTTCTTT TRBJ1-1 TRBV7-2 NA
CASSTGTGGPGELFF TGTGCCAGCAGCACCGGGACAGGGGGACCCGGGGAGCTGTTTTTT TRBJ2-2 TRBV7-9 TRBD1
CASSPAREGLWDNEQFF TGCGCCAGCAGCCCAGCCCGGGAGGGGCTTTGGGACAATGAGCAGTTCTTC TRBJ2-1 TRBV5-1 TRBD2
CASAGLSNTEAFF TGTGCCAGCGCGGGACTTTCGAACACTGAAGCTTTCTTT TRBJ1-1 TRBV27 NA
CASRKSPGQGAYEQYF TGTGCCAGCAGAAAGAGTCCGGGACAGGGGGCCTACGAGCAGTACTTC TRBJ2-7 TRBV6-6 TRBD1
CASSSQGSTEAFF TGTGCCAGCAGTTCCCAGGGATCCACTGAAGCTTTCTTT TRBJ1-1 TRBV6-6 NA
CASSLGLAGASTDTQYF TGTGCCAGCAGCCTCGGACTAGCGGGGGCTAGCACAGATACGCAGTATTTT TRBJ2-3 TRBV5-6 TRBD2
CASSLGNVREKLFF TGCGCCAGCAGCTTGGGGAATGTGCGGGAAAAACTGTTTTTT TRBJ1-4 TRBV5-1 NA
CASSLYRGLLNTEAFF TGTGCCAGCAGTTTATATCGGGGGCTATTGAACACTGAAGCTTTCTTT TRBJ1-1 TRBV27 NA
CASSPPTGVGYTF TGTGCCAGCTCACCACCGACAGGGGTGGGCTACACCTTC TRBJ1-2 TRBV18 TRBD1
CASSLGGQGTDTQYF TGTGCCAGCAGTTTGGGTGGACAGGGGACAGATACGCAGTATTTT TRBJ2-3 TRBV28 TRBD1
CASSIRGALTYEQYF TGTGCCAGTAGTATCCGAGGGGCCCTTACCTACGAGCAGTACTTC TRBJ2-7 TRBV19 NA